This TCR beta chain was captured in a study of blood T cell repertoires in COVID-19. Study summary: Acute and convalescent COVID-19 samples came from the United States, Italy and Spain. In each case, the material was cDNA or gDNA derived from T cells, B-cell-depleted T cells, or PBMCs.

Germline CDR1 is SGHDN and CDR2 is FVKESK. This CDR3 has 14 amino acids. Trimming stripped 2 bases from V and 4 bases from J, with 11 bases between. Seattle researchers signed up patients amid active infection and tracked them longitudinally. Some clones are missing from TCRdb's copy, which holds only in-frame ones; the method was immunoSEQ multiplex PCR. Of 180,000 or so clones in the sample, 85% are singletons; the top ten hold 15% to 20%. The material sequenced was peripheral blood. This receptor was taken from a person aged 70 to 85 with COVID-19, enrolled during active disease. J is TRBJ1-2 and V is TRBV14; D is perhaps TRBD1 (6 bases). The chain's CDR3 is CASSQSGAGYGYTF. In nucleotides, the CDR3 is TGTGCCAGCAGCCAATCAGGGGCGGGCTATGGCTACACCTTC.